The clone carrying this TCR beta chain was observed once. Its antigen is as yet unknown. Germline assignment: CDR1 SNHLY and CDR2 FYNNEI. There are 15 residues in the CDR3. Trimming stripped 11 bases from V and 0 bases from J, with 19 bases between. This record comes from a study of a mutant IDH1 vaccine in newly diagnosed glioma. Overall study context: Patients had eight vaccinations, in weeks 1, 3, 5, 7, 11, 15, 19 and 23. Patients under treatment included roughly 62% males and about 38% females and had a mean age of around 40 years. Study-wide results and limits: Alterations occurring in top peripheral T cell clonotypes seemed unrelated to pseudoprogression. The occurrence of vaccine-induced immune responses was seen in around 93% of patients.

Sample time point: week 23, last vaccination. Every vaccination contained 300 ug of the mutant IDH1 20-mer peptide and was paired with topical imiquimod. Method: immunoSEQ multiplex PCR; TCRdb's copy keeps in-frame clones and lacks some. The repertoire holds 50,000 to 65,000 clones, 85% to 90% seen once, with roughly 1.4% in the top ten. The sequenced sample was PBMCs, obtained from a glioma patient whose treatment included an IDH1 peptide vaccine. The receptor comes from a middle-aged man with glioma. V gene TRBV2 combines with J gene TRBJ2-5; no definite D call. CDR3 loop: CAGRLYQKHQETQYF. The CDR3, as DNA: TGTGCCGGACGACTTTACCAGAAGCACCAAGAGACCCAGTACTTC.